This T cell receptor (beta chain) was observed in a study of CD8+ T cells in alopecia areata. This clone has only one observation. Germline loops: CDR1 MNHNS, CDR2 SASEGT. V was trimmed by 6 bases and J by 2 bases, leaving 12 bases between them. The CDR3 has 14 amino acids. Isolated RNA was reverse transcribed into cDNA used as the sequencing template. Sequenced by immunoSEQ multiplex PCR; TCRdb stores in-frame clones only, minus some. This table holds approximately 210,000 clones, over 60% found once. Described treatment: oral pan-JAK inhibitor, 5-10 mg twice daily. From PBMCs, CD4+ and CD8+ T cells were sorted.

The source of this sequence is a human donor with alopecia areata. The specimen was CD4+ T cells sorted from blood, collected around week 46, from a patient treated with tofacitinib. V usage is TRBV6-1 and J usage is TRBJ2-3; D may correspond to TRBD1 or TRBD2 (6 bases each). The CDR3 protein is CASSGGWNTDTQYF. The DNA for the CDR3 is TGTGCCAGCAGCGGGGGCTGGAACACAGATACGCAGTATTTT.